This T cell receptor beta chain is from a study of Ad26.COV2.S vaccination and SARS-CoV-2 variants. Study at large: Within the COV1001 Ad26.COV2.S trial arm, the donor was enrolled. Ad26.COV2.S given intramuscularly, once or twice 56 days apart.

Using immunoSEQ multiplex PCR, the repertoire was profiled, and TCRdb retains in-frame clones only, with some absent. There are about 350,000 clones in the sample; about 89% occur only once, and approximately 5% lies in the top ten. Study results and caveats: Analyses of TCR breadth and depth may have underestimated total T cell responses.

About this clone: The antigen is unknown.

Trimming at V came to 3 bases and at J to 3 bases, leaving 5 bases not matched to a gene. In germline, CDR1 is SEHNR, CDR2 FQNEAQ (reference sequence). The CDR3 covers 16 residues. Treatment defined: about 20 received Ad26.COV2.S at low or high dose, single or two shots; 5 received placebo; per-sample allocation not given. Sampling was done on day 63 after the first vaccine or placebo injection. Built on an Ad26 vector, the vaccine expressed Wuhan-strain SARS-CoV-2 spike. The rearrangement joins TRBV7-9 to TRBJ2-2; TRBD1 agrees at 9 bases. The sample was peripheral blood, taken in a trial of Ad26.COV2.S vaccine versus placebo. This clonotype originated in a person between 18 and 65 years old who received the Ad26.COV2.S COVID-19 vaccine or a placebo. The CDR3 is CASSFRTGGDTGELFF. CDR3 DNA sequence: TGTGCCAGCAGCTTTCGTACAGGGGGCGACACCGGGGAGCTGTTTTTT.